The subject of this entry is one T cell receptor beta chain. The target antigen is unknown. The data were taken from a study of blood T cell dynamics during melanoma immunotherapy. General study points: Clones driving repertoire changes may be melanoma-specific or general immune activation.

The repertoire was sequenced with immunoSEQ multiplex PCR; TCRdb's copy has only in-frame clones and lacks some. This sample has under 8,000 clones, with roughly 75% found just once. Trimming took 5 bases from V and 2 from J, leaving 13 bases between them. CDR1 and CDR2 (germline): MNHEY, SMNVEV (reference sequence). The CDR3 sequence is 16 residues long. Documented time point: pre-treatment baseline. No patient had earlier systemic cancer treatment, concurrent immunosuppressants, or another active cancer. The chain carries TRBV27 and TRBJ1-6, with a weak D call TRBD1 (6 bases). This sequence was found in a human donor with melanoma. This specimen consisted of blood, obtained from a patient treated with checkpoint blockade. As DNA, the CDR3 is TGTGCCAGCAGTCAACTGACAGGAGCCTATAATTCACCCCTCCACTTT. Its translation is CASSQLTGAYNSPLHF.